These 27 T cell receptor beta chains share one sample of origin, sequenced in a study of blood T cell repertoires in COVID-19. Measured with immunoSEQ multiplex PCR; TCRdb has only the in-frame clones, and not every one. The table records roughly 190,000 clones, 70% to 90% of them present only once. Sequenced input: peripheral blood. These receptors came from an elderly woman in a cohort sampled during active or convalescent COVID-19.

The genes are TRBV5-5 and TRBJ2-7; possible D gene TRBD2, 5 bases. The length of the CDR3 is 16 residues. From germline, CDR1 is SGHKS and CDR2 YYEKEE (reference sequence). Trimming removed 6 bases at V and 2 bases at J, with 21 bases between. The CDR3 loop is CASIKNITGNTYEQYF. In DNA, the CDR3 is TGTGCCAGCATCAAGAATATAACCGGGAACACCTACGAGCAGTACTTC.

The table lists this clone with a few counts. CDR3 in amino acids: CASSETGWPTEAFF. DNA of the CDR3: TGTGCCAGCAGTGAAACAGGGTGGCCCACTGAAGCTTTCTTT. This sequence joins TRBV25-1 and TRBJ1-1; possibly TRBD1 for D (6 bases). CDR1 MGHDK and CDR2 SYGVNS come from the germline V gene. The V end was cut by 2 bases, the J end by 4 bases, with 11 bases between. CDR3 size: 14 residues.

The sample holds a few counts of this clone. The CDR3 DNA follows: TGTGCCAGCAGCCCCTTCAATCAGCCCCAGCATTTT. Its protein product is CASSPFNQPQHF. The chain uses TRBV5-8 and TRBJ1-5; no definite D call. The CDR3 is 12 residues long. V was clipped by 4 bases and J by 3 bases, with 5 bases between them. Germline CDR1 and CDR2: SGHTS and YDEGEE.

The V call is TRBV5-1, the J call TRBJ2-5, with a weak D call TRBD2 (5 bases). CDR3 length: 14 residues. Per germline, CDR1 SGHRS and CDR2 YFSETQ. V shed 2 bases and J shed 5 bases, with 13 bases lying between them. DNA of the CDR3: TGCGCCAGCAGCTTTAGCCAGAGGGCGGAGACCCAGTACTTC. This sequence encodes CASSFSQRAETQYF. The full variable domain, in which reference TRBV5-1 and TRBJ2-5 provide the parts outside the CDR3, is KAGVTQTPRYLIKTRGQQVTLSCSPISGHRSVSWYQQTPGQGLQFLFEYFSETQRNKGNFPGRFSGRQFSNSRSEMNVSTLELGDSALYLCASSFSQRAETQYFGPGTRLLVL.

V is TRBV28 and J is TRBJ1-1; 11 nucleotides agree with TRBD1. Per germline, CDR1 MDHEN and CDR2 SYDVKM. The CDR3 is 15 amino acids. Trimming at V came to 2 bases and at J to 4 bases, leaving 3 bases not matched to a gene. This chain's CDR3 is CASSLPGTGGTEAFF. As DNA, the CDR3 is TGTGCCAGCAGTTTACCCGGGACAGGGGGCACTGAAGCTTTCTTT.

The rearrangement joins TRBV10-3 to TRBJ1-2; TRBD1 agrees at 11 bases. The CDR3 loop spans 15 amino acids. The germline V gene has CDR1 ENHRY and CDR2 SYGVKD. Trimming removed 6 bases from V and 3 bases from J; junction bases left unmatched: 6. The CDR3 spells CAIRAGQGAHYGYTF. In DNA, the CDR3 is TGTGCCATCAGGGCCGGACAGGGGGCACACTATGGCTACACCTTC.

The chain combines TRBV6-5 with TRBJ1-5, with 7 bases that match TRBD1. The CDR3 runs to 15 residues. The V segment lost 6 bases and the J segment 1 base; nucleotides outside the gene matches: 6. Germline CDR1 reads MNHEY; CDR2 reads SVGAGI. This CDR3 reads CASRTDRRSNQPQHF. The DNA of the CDR3 is TGTGCCAGCAGAACGGACAGGCGAAGCAATCAGCCCCAGCATTTT.

The chain has TRBV5-1 and TRBJ1-5; TRBD1 is a possible D gene (5 bases). This CDR3 is built from 15 residues. Trimming stripped 2 bases from V and 1 base from J, with 10 bases between. The germline V gene has CDR1 SGHRS and CDR2 YFSETQ. This chain's CDR3 is CASSFTGESNQPQHF. The CDR3 DNA reads TGCGCCAGCAGCTTCACAGGTGAAAGCAATCAGCCCCAGCATTTT. The full variable domain, its missing parts supplied by reference TRBV5-1 and TRBJ1-5, is KAGVTQTPRYLIKTRGQQVTLSCSPISGHRSVSWYQQTPGQGLQFLFEYFSETQRNKGNFPGRFSGRQFSNSRSEMNVSTLELGDSALYLCASSFTGESNQPQHFGDGTRLSIL.

The chain employs TRBV7-8 and TRBJ1-6; D uncertain. In germline, CDR1 is SGHVS, CDR2 FQNEAQ. Trimming shortened V by 2 bases and J by 9 bases, and 11 bases separated the two germline ends. The CDR3 runs 14 residues. CDR3 DNA: TGTGCCAGCAGCTTACCCGGGAGTAGTTCACCCCTCCACTTT. It is translated as CASSLPGSSSPLHF.

This chain links TRBV19 with TRBJ2-3, with 8 bases matching TRBD2. The ends lost 3 bases at V and 4 bases at J; junction bases unmatched: 3. CDR1 is LNHDA, CDR2 SQIVND, per germline (reference sequence). CDR3 size: 14 residues. The CDR3 sequence: CASSMSGGSDTQYF. The DNA for the CDR3 is TGTGCCAGTAGTATGTCGGGAGGGTCAGATACGCAGTATTTT.

This chain connects TRBV28 to TRBJ2-5, with 8 bases identical to TRBD1. The CDR3 has 15 amino acids. Per germline, CDR1 MDHEN and CDR2 SYDVKM. V was pared by 5 bases and J by 4 bases, with 9 bases of the junction left unmatched. The CDR3 region is CASSPQGAYIETQYF. The DNA for the CDR3 is TGTGCCAGCAGTCCCCAGGGGGCCTATATAGAGACCCAGTACTTC.

V usage is TRBV18 and J usage is TRBJ1-3; TRBD1 aligns across 9 bases. Germline CDR1 and CDR2: KGHSH and LQKENI. The CDR3 has 19 residues. V dropped 5 bases and J dropped 2; count of bases not matched to a gene: 16. This chain's CDR3 is CASSSLESGTGNAGNTIYF. The CDR3, as DNA: TGTGCCAGCTCATCCCTCGAGTCCGGGACAGGGAATGCTGGAAACACCATATATTTT.

In nucleotides, the CDR3 is TGCGCCAGCAGCTTGGCCGGGTTTAAGTTTGGAAACACCATATATTTT. It specifies CASSLAGFKFGNTIYF. The chain joins TRBV5-1 to TRBJ1-3; the D is unclear. Germline V gene sequence: CDR1 SGHRS, CDR2 YFSETQ. The CDR3 contains 16 residues. V was pared by 0 bases and J by 3 bases, with 13 bases between. Drawing the rest from reference TRBV5-1 and TRBJ1-3, the complete variable domain is KAGVTQTPRYLIKTRGQQVTLSCSPISGHRSVSWYQQTPGQGLQFLFEYFSETQRNKGNFPGRFSGRQFSNSRSEMNVSTLELGDSALYLCASSLAGFKFGNTIYFGEGSWLTVV.

The chain carries TRBV27 and TRBJ1-2; TRBD1 is a possible D gene (5 bases). V was trimmed by 9 bases and J by 5 bases, leaving 22 bases between them. CDR1 is MNHEY and CDR2 is SMNVEV in the germline V gene (reference sequence). The CDR3 sequence is 15 residues long. CDR3 amino acids: CASRPFRQSFYGYTF. CDR3 DNA: TGTGCCAGTCGCCCCTTCCGACAGAGTTTTTATGGCTACACCTTC.

The chain joins TRBV27 to TRBJ2-1; 9 bases align to TRBD2. This CDR3 has 14 amino acids. Per germline, CDR1 MNHEY and CDR2 SMNVEV (reference sequence). The junction had 7 bases not matched to a gene; V was cut back by 6 bases and J by 7 bases. The DNA of the CDR3 is TGTGCCAGCAGCCTCGGGACTAGCCGGAATGAGCAGTTCTTC. Protein sequence: CASSLGTSRNEQFF.

The chain joins TRBV5-6 to TRBJ2-1; 11 bases are shared with TRBD2. The CDR3 length is 16 residues. V was clipped by 4 bases and J by 5 bases; unmatched bases: 8. The germline gives CDR1 SGHDT, CDR2 YYEEEE. CDR3 sequence reads: CASSPLAGGSHNEQFF. CDR3 bases: TGTGCCAGCAGCCCCTTAGCGGGGGGGTCACACAATGAGCAGTTCTTC.

The chain combines TRBV14 with TRBJ1-1; a weak D match, TRBD1 (5 bases). Trimming cost V 4 bases and J 0 bases, with 12 bases left between them. The CDR3 runs 15 residues. The germline gives CDR1 SGHDN, CDR2 FVKESK. The CDR3 sequence: CASSRPGEMNTEAFF. The CDR3 DNA sequence: TGTGCCAGCAGCCGACCGGGGGAAATGAACACTGAAGCTTTCTTT.

The V call is TRBV5-1, the J call TRBJ2-1; no definite D call. Germline-derived CDR1 and CDR2 are SGHRS and YFSETQ. Trimming pared 0 bases from V and 6 bases from J, leaving 7 bases between. This CDR3 is 13 amino acids long. CDR3 bases: TGCGCCAGCAGCTTGGACACAGTCAATGAGCAGTTCTTC. Protein: CASSLDTVNEQFF.

The V call is TRBV11-2, the J call TRBJ1-1, with D maybe TRBD1 (6 bases). V was trimmed by 4 bases and J by 1 base, leaving 7 bases between them. This CDR3 has 13 amino acids. From germline, CDR1 is SGHAT and CDR2 FQNNGV. The DNA for the CDR3 is TGTGCCAGCAGCTCGGACAGGAACACTGAAGCTTTCTTT. It encodes CASSSDRNTEAFF.

The chain joins TRBV28 to TRBJ2-7; D ambiguous. The CDR3 contains 14 residues. Trimming stripped 2 bases from V and 6 bases from J, with 14 bases between. Germline CDR1 reads MDHEN; CDR2 reads SYDVKM. DNA of the CDR3: TGTGCCAGCAGTTTAGCGGTCAGCTTAAGCGAGCAGTACTTC. This gives the protein CASSLAVSLSEQYF. Complete variable domain (other parts from reference TRBV28 and TRBJ2-7): DVKVTQSSRYLVKRTGEKVFLECVQDMDHENMFWYRQDPGLGLRLIYFSYDVKMKEKGDIPEGYSVSREKKERFSLILESASTNQTSMYLCASSLAVSLSEQYFGPGTRLTVT.

J is TRBJ2-3 and V is TRBV9; a possible D gene is TRBD1 (5 bases). CDR1 and CDR2 (germline): SGDLS, YYNGEE. The CDR3 length is 16 residues. V was cut by 0 bases and J by 3 bases, with 14 bases left in between. The CDR3 sequence: CASSVGLGQRTDTQYF. The CDR3 coding sequence is TGTGCCAGCAGCGTAGGATTGGGGCAACGTACAGATACGCAGTATTTT. Together with reference TRBV9 and TRBJ2-3, the CDR3 gives the full variable domain: DSGVTQTPKHLITATGQRVTLRCSPRSGDLSVYWYQQSLDQGLQFLIQYYNGEERAKGNILERFSAQQFPDLHSELNLSSLELGDSALYFCASSVGLGQRTDTQYFGPGTRLTVL.

The V gene is TRBV18, the J gene TRBJ2-1; 15 nucleotides match TRBD2. V trimming: 1 base; J trimming: 6 bases; junction bases outside the gene matches: 1. The CDR3 contains 16 residues. Germline CDR1 reads KGHSH; CDR2 reads LQKENI. The CDR3 reads CASSPRTSGGANEQFF. The CDR3 nucleotides are TGTGCCAGCTCACCACGGACTAGCGGGGGGGCCAATGAGCAGTTCTTC.

The chain recombines TRBV19 with TRBJ2-5; 10 bases align to TRBD2. The CDR3 spans 15 residues. Germline lookup yields CDR1 LNHDA and CDR2 SQIVND (reference sequence). V gave up 5 bases and J gave up 1 base; unmatched junction bases: 4. CDR3 region: CASSLAGGSQETQYF. Here the CDR3 DNA reads TGTGCCAGTAGTTTAGCGGGAGGCTCCCAAGAGACCCAGTACTTC.

The V call is TRBV10-3, the J call TRBJ2-7; possibly TRBD1 for D (7 bases). The CDR3 spans 18 residues. With 6 bases removed from V and 1 base from J, the gap between germline ends came to 25 bases. Germline values: CDR1 ENHRY, CDR2 SYGVKD. CDR3 sequence: CAIRGGGVEGAKSYEQYF. The CDR3 DNA reads as TGTGCCATCAGAGGCGGCGGGGTGGAGGGGGCAAAGTCCTACGAGCAGTACTTC.

CDR3 nucleotides: TGTGCCTACCAGGGGGCAGGAAATTCACCCCTCCACTTT. As protein: CAYQGAGNSPLHF. The rearrangement links TRBV30 to TRBJ1-6; TRBD1 matches at 8 bases. Trimming removed 7 bases from V and 7 bases from J; junction bases left unmatched: 6. Germline-derived CDR1 and CDR2 are GTSNPN and SVGIG (reference sequence). The CDR3 extends over 13 amino acids.

The genes are TRBV12-3 or TRBV12-4 and TRBJ1-2, with 7 bases lining up with TRBD1. The CDR3 runs 13 residues. V dropped 6 bases and J dropped 4; count of bases not matched to a gene: 5. CDR3 amino acids: CASSQTGFYGYTF. In nucleotides, the CDR3 is TGTGCCAGCAGCCAGACAGGGTTCTATGGCTACACCTTC.

The CDR3, as DNA: TGTGCCAGCAGTTCGCGACAGGGCTGGGGGAACACTGAAGCTTTCTTT. It encodes CASSSRQGWGNTEAFF. This chain uses TRBV28 with TRBJ1-1; 7 nucleotides line up with TRBD1. There are 16 residues in the CDR3. V trimming: 4 bases; J trimming: 1 base; junction bases outside the gene matches: 9. Germline V gene lookup returns CDR1 MDHEN and CDR2 SYDVKM. Full variable domain (remainder filled in from reference TRBV28 and TRBJ1-1): DVKVTQSSRYLVKRTGEKVFLECVQDMDHENMFWYRQDPGLGLRLIYFSYDVKMKEKGDIPEGYSVSREKKERFSLILESASTNQTSMYLCASSSRQGWGNTEAFFGQGTRLTVV.